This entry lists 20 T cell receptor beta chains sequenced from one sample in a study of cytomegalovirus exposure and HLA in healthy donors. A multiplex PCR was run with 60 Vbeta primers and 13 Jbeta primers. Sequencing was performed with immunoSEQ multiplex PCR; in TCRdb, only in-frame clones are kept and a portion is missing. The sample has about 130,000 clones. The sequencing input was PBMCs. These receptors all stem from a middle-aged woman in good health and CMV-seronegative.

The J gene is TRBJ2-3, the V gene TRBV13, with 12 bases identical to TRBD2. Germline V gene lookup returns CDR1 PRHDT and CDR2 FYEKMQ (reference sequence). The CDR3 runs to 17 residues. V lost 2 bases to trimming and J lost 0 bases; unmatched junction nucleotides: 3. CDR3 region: CASSLSGLAGSTDTQYF. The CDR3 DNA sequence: TGTGCCAGCAGCTTATCGGGACTAGCGGGTAGCACAGATACGCAGTATTTT.

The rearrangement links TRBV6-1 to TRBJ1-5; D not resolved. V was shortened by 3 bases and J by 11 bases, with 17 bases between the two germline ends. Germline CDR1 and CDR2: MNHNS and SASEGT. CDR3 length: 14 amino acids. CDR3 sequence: CASSETWKERAQHF. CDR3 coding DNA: TGTGCCAGCAGTGAGACGTGGAAAGAGAGGGCCCAGCATTTT.

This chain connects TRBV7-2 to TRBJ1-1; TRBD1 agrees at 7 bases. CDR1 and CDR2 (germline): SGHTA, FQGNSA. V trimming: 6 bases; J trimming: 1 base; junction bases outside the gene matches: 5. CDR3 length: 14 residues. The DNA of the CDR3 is TGTGCCAGCAGAACGGGACAGTCGAACACTGAAGCTTTCTTT. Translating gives CASRTGQSNTEAFF.

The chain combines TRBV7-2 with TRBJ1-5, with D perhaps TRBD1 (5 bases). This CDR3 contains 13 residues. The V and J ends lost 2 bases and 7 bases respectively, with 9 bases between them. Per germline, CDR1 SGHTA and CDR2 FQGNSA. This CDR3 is CASSLQGWQPQHF. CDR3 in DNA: TGTGCCAGCAGCTTACAGGGCTGGCAGCCCCAGCATTTT.

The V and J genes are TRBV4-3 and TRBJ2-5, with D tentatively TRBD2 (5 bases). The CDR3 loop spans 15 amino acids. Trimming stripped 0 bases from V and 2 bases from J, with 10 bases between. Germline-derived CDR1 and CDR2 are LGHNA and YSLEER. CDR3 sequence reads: CASSQDPRDQETQYF. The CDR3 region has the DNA TGCGCCAGCAGCCAAGATCCCCGGGATCAAGAGACCCAGTACTTC.

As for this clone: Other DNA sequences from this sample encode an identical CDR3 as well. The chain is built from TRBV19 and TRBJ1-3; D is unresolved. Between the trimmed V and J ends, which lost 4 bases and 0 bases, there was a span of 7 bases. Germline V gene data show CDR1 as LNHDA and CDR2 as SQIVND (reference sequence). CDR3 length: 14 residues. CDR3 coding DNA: TGTGCCAGTAGTACCGGGAGCTCTGGAAACACCATATATTTT. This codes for CASSTGSSGNTIYF.

CDR3 protein: CASSESPSGGADTQYF. In nucleotides, the CDR3 is TGTGCCAGCAGTGAGTCGCCTAGCGGGGGTGCAGATACGCAGTATTTT. The chain combines TRBV6-4 with TRBJ2-3; 10 nucleotides agree with TRBD2. Germline assignment: CDR1 MRHNA and CDR2 SNTAGT. V lost 3 bases, J lost 4 bases, and 7 bases stayed unmatched. This CDR3 has 16 residues.

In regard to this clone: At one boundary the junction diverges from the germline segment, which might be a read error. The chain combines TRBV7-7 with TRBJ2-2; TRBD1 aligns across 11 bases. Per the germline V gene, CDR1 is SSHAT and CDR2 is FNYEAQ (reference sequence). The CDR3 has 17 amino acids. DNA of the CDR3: TGTGCTAGCAGCTCGGCTCGGGGGACAGGGGGTTCCGGGGAGCTGTTTTTT. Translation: CASSSARGTGGSGELFF.

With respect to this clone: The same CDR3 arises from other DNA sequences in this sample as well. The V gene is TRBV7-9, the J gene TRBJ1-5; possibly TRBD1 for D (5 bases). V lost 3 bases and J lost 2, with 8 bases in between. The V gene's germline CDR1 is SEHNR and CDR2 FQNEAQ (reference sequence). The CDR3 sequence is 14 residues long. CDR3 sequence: CASSLGGGNQPQHF. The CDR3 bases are TGTGCCAGCAGCTTGGGGGGAGGCAATCAGCCCCAGCATTTT. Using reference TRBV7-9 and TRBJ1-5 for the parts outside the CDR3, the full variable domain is DTGVSQNPRHKITKRGQNVTFRCDPISEHNRLYWYRQTLGQGPEFLTYFQNEAQLEKSRLLSDRFSAERPKGSFSTLEIQRTEQGDSAMYLCASSLGGGNQPQHFGDGTRLSIL.

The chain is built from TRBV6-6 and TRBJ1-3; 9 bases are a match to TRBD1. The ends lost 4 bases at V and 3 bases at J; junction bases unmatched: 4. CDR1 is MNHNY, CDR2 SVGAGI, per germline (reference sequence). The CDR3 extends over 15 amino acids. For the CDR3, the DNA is TGTGCCAGCAGTTGGGACAGGGCGAGTGGAAACACCATATATTTT. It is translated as CASSWDRASGNTIYF.

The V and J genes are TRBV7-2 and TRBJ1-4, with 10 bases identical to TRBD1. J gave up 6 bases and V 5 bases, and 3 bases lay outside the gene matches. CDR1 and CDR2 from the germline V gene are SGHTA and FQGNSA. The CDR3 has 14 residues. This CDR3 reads CASSPDRGDEKLFF. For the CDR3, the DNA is TGTGCCAGCAGCCCGGACAGGGGGGATGAAAAACTGTTTTTT.

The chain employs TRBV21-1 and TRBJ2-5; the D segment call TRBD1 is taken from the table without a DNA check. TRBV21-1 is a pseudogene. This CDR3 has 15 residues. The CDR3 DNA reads TGTGCCATCCCGCCTAAGACAGGGCGGGAAGAGACCCAGTACTTC. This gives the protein CAIPPKTGREETQYF.

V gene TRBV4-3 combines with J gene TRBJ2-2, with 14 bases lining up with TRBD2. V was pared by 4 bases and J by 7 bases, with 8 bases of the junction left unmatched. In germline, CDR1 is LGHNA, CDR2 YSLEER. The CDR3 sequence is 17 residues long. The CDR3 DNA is TGCGCCAGCAGCCCCTCGACTAGCGGGGGGGCCGTCGGGGAGCTGTTTTTT. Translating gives CASSPSTSGGAVGELFF.

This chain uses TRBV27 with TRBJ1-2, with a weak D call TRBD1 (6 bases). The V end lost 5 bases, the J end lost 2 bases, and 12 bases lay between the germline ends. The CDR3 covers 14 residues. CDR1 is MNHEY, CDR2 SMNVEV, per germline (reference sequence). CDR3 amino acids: CASSTLGQNYGYTF. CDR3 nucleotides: TGTGCCAGCAGTACCCTGGGACAAAACTATGGCTACACCTTC.

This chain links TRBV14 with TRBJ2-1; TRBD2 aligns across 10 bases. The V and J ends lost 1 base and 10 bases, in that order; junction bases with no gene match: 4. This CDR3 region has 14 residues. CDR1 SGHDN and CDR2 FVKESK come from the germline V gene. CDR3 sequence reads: CASSQASTSGEQFF. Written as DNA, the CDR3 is TGTGCCAGCAGCCAAGCCTCGACTAGCGGGGAGCAGTTCTTC.

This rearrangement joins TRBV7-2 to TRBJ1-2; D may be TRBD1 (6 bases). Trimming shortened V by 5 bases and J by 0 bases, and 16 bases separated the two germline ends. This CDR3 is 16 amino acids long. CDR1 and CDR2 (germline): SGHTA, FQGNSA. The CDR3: CASSPGGARTNYGYTF. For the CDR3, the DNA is TGTGCCAGCAGCCCCGGGGGGGCCAGAACTAACTATGGCTACACCTTC.

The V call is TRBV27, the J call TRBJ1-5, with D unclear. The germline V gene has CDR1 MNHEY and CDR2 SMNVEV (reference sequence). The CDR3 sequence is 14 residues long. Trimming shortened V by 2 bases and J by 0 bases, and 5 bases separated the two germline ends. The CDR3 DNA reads TGTGCCAGCAGTTTAGGAGCTAGCAATCAGCCCCAGCATTTT. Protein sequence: CASSLGASNQPQHF.

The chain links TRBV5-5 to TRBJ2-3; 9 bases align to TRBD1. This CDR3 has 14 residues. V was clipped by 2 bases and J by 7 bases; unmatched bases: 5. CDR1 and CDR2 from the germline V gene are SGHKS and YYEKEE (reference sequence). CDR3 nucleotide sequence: TGTGCCAGCAGCTTAACAGGGGGCGGGAATACGCAGTATTTT. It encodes CASSLTGGGNTQYF.

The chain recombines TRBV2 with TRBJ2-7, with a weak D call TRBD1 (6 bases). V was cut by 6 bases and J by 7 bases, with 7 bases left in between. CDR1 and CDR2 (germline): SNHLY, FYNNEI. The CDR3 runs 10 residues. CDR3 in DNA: TGTGCCAGCAGAGGGGGAGAGCAGTACTTC. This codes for CASRGGEQYF. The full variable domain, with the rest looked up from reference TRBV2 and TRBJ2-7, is EPEVTQTPSHQVTQMGQEVILRCVPISNHLYFYWYRQILGQKVEFLVSFYNNEISEKSEIFDDQFSVERPDGSNFTLKIRSTKLEDSAMYFCASRGGEQYFGPGTRLTVT.

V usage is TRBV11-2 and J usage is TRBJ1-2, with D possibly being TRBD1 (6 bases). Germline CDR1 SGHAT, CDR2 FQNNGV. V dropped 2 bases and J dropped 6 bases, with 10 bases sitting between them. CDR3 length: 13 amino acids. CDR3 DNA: TGTGCCAGCAGCTTATACAGGGATGATGGCTACACCTTC. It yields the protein CASSLYRDDGYTF.